This T cell receptor (beta chain) originates from a study of cytomegalovirus exposure and HLA in healthy donors (dated by TCRdb to 2016 to 2017). Looking at the study overall: An earlier analysis of some 600 of the donors reported over 250 Gb of sequence data and 95 million to 140 million unique TCR beta sequences obtained from around 170 million T cells. About 280 gigabases of sequencing data and roughly 80 million unique TCR sequences made up an early release that covered approximately 620 HLA-typed donors. Of the 350 to 450 genotyped donors, 65% to 90% fell in the genetic ancestry cluster associated with self-reported Caucasian donors. The study aimed to test whether signatures of past pathogen exposure could be identified by cataloging public T cell receptors. The study profiled the T cell repertoires of hundreds of subjects by immunosequencing and related them to cytomegalovirus serostatus. In addition to the first cohort of around 670 subjects, a separate validation cohort of 100 to 150 different subjects was used. To predict cytomegalovirus infection status, the study combined high-throughput TCR immunosequencing, statistical association of individual TCRs with disease status, and machine learning. A later analysis re-analyzed previously published TCR beta repertoires from about 730 donors and added high-resolution HLA genotyping to study TCR occurrence patterns. In the later analysis, no new phenotypic data were used to find candidate immune exposures; instead, reliance was placed on TCR beta sequences and their occurrence across donors. An earlier analysis of nearly 600 of the donors applied high-throughput TCR beta sequencing to assess whether each TCR beta V gene segment acted as functional or pseudogenic. Donor age, sex, ethnicity and CMV serostatus were collected together with the repertoire data. A later genetic analysis took genome-wide SNP genotypes for about three fifths of the 666 donors and used that subset as a discovery cohort. All discovery cohort repertoires had been generated using a single sequencing platform. HLA typing covered class I and class II loci at four-digit resolution. The number of typed donors differed by locus: roughly 629-640 for A, B, C, DRB1 and DQB1; 500 to 550 for DQA1; approximately 610 for DPA1; and about 470 for DPB1. Four or five DR-DQ haplotypes were treated as single units for association and clustering because of strong linkage in the cohort. Across approximately 400 genotyped donors of the cohort, an average of roughly 230,000 unique TCR beta nucleotide sequences per donor were sequenced, and roughly 20% of those sequences were non-productive. General findings and caveats noted by the study authors: Several of the top co-occurrence clusters appeared to be linked to parvovirus B19, influenza, CMV and Epstein-Barr virus, according to a later analysis. In a later genetic analysis, fewer N-insertions in productive TCRs were reported among donors in an Asian-associated ancestry cluster than the roughly 700-donor mean. In a later analysis, HLA-associated TCR beta chains were found to be more clonally expanded and to have lower generation probabilities than equally common non-associated chains. Broadly in line with IMGT annotations, most TCR beta V segments showed up in productive rearrangements about 87% or about 30% of the time in an earlier analysis of around 550 of the donors. The earlier analysis of fewer than 750 of the donors excluded some 16 rarely observed V segments, including chromosome 9 orphons, because counts were too low. The cohort was sequenced for TCR beta chains only, and without alpha or paired-chain data the features that could be detected were limited. Specific HLA alleles were associated with over 15,000 TCR beta sequences at a false discovery rate of 0.05 in a later analysis. A later genetic analysis associated a missense DCLRE1C variant with V-gene and J-gene trimming of TCR beta chains, and an independent cohort replicated the association. Linkage disequilibrium might explain the correlated functional status among segregating V segments, but an unknown experimental factor could not be excluded. A cluster of highly shared sequence variants was judged likely to be a technical artifact of the sequencing pipeline. Some IMGT-functional V segments, including TRBV6-2 and TRBV6-3, could not be distinguished by the 87-base-pair reads and were therefore excluded. Roughly uniform sequencing depth across donors was assumed in presence/absence analyses, although this assumption may not hold. According to the authors, the approach could potentially be generalized to other disease states and immunological phenotypes. A further reported finding was that TCR beta sequences accurately predicted the HLA-A and HLA-B alleles for most subjects in the first cohort. Across donors, most TCR sequences were observed very rarely, whereas some public TCRs were present in many individuals. The classifier was reported to diagnose cytomegalovirus status with high specificity and sensitivity in both the original cohort and the validation cohort. When HLA alleles, especially DR and DQ, strongly co-occurred, attributing TCR associations to individual alleles was difficult. The only immune exposure information available for the cohort was CMV serostatus. In a later analysis, the rate of TCR association differed among HLA loci, with DRB1 alleles having the most associated TCRs and HLA-C alleles having the fewest. Because HLA typing was missing for some donors at each locus, association tests included only the typed subset. The study gave a list of over 150 TCR beta chains associated with cytomegalovirus. In vitro tests confirmed that a few of the cytomegalovirus-associated TCR beta chains recognize cytomegalovirus antigens. In a later analysis, most CMV-associated TCR beta chains were found to appear HLA-restricted, with HLA associations seemingly driven largely by CMV exposure.

From the germline V gene, CDR1 is KGHSH and CDR2 is LQKENI. Counted from cysteine to phenylalanine, this CDR3 has 15 amino acids. The entry retains the CDR3 DNA only, 45 bases that are in frame from base 1. V loses 6 bases at its end and J loses 9 bases; junction bases beyond the gene matches: 8. Libraries came from the immunoSEQ multiplex PCR assay. For the multiplex PCR, a mixture combining 60 forward primers for TCR Vbeta segments and 13 reverse primers for TCR Jbeta segments was used. A multiplex PCR assay on genomic DNA amplified the CDR3 region of rearranged TCR beta genes. The Illumina HiSeq System was used to sequence the amplified TCR beta libraries as 87-base-pair reads. Per the authors' processing: A later analysis tallied around 87 million unique TCR beta chains across the 666 repertoires, and some 10 million of those chains were shared by two or more donors. Raw reads were error-corrected and collapsed into unique sequences by a nearest-neighbor algorithm in which closely related sequences were merged to remove PCR and sequencing errors. To assign V, D and J gene segments, CDR3 sequences were aligned to IMGT reference sequences. For a sequence to be retained, a match of at least six nucleotides was required to both a V gene segment and a J gene segment. Rearrangements were classified as productive when the CDR3 lacked stop codons and remained in frame with V and J, and all other rearrangements were classified as non-productive. Following IMGT convention, CDR3 was defined as the stretch from the second conserved V-encoded cysteine to the conserved J-encoded phenylalanine. The earlier analysis of roughly 590 of the donors excluded any sequence lacking an unambiguous match to a single V gene segment. An earlier analysis of a few hundred of the donors classified V segments as functional when productive rearrangements were above 56.7% and as segregating when the standard deviation between donors was above 5%. A statistical classification framework was built to diagnose cytomegalovirus status from the catalog of TCR beta chain sequences. V and J gene assignment, in a later analysis, came from comparing TCR nucleotide sequences with IMGT/GENE-DB human TR gene sequences. A later analysis assigned CDR3 sequences and most-parsimonious VDJ recombination scenarios with the TCRdist pipeline. A later analysis defined each TCR beta chain by its CDR3 amino acid sequence plus V-gene family, and excluded reads lacking a unique V-gene family. To address suspected cross-contamination and a sequencing artifact, a later analysis removed roughly 640 highly shared, low-generation-probability nucleotide sequences. For each public chain, a later analysis derived a clonal expansion index from normalized ranks of inferred template counts within each repertoire. A later analysis computed generation probabilities with a VDJ recombination model fitted to out-of-frame rearrangements, and checked the results against IGoR. Hypergeometric tests were used in a later analysis to score TCR-TCR, TCR-HLA and TCR-CMV co-occurrence, with a repertoire-size bias correction applied to the TCR pairs. To estimate false discovery rates, a later analysis permuted the HLA or CMV assignments 20 times. In a later analysis, co-occurring TCRs were grouped using DBSCAN, with TCRdist sequence similarity added in when clustering inside HLA-allele-positive subsets. For co-occurrence clustering, repertoires with fewer than 30,000 or more than 120,000 public chains were excluded, along with four to six repertoires with anomalous nucleotide sharing. The clones in this table, taken by TCRdb from immuneACCESS, are in-frame only. Not every clone is retained; where verified, under half of the shortfall comes from an unresolved V gene, and the cause of the rest is unknown. D and trimming come from the DNA, and the V and J calls and clone size come from that table. This sample is represented by 200,000 to 250,000 clones; around 73% of them were singletons. The ten top clones hold 3.5% to 4% of the sample.

The cohort comprised hundreds of healthy bone marrow donors. Cohort members were all nominally healthy when sampled, although unrecorded immune exposures were likely present. The donor was CMV seronegative and belonged to the group of under 400 seronegative cohort members. A peripheral blood sample was collected from each donor, and TCR beta sequencing was performed on peripheral blood mononuclear cells. The Qiagen DNeasy Blood Extraction Kit was used to extract genomic DNA from the blood cell samples. A remark on this clone: The antigen it recognizes is unknown. It has no much larger one-base neighbor in the sample; base qualities were not kept.

The receptor's source is a male donor in good health and CMV-seronegative. The sequence links TRBV18 to TRBJ2-1, with 13 junctional bases fitting TRBD2. Input material: PBMCs. The sequence in DNA is TGTGCCAGCTCCCCCGGACTAGCGGGAGTAACTGAGCAGTTCTTC. Its amino acids are CASSPGLAGVTEQFF.